The 4 T cell receptor beta chains listed next were all sequenced from one sample in a study of CD8 T cells in ankylosing spondylitis. TCRdb re-derived calls from the 5' RACE reads in MiXCR, one entry per CDR3 protein. The sample lists roughly 120,000 distinct CDR3 sequences, around 7% occurring once. The sequenced sample was blood, either unsorted or a sorted T cell fraction (not recorded which). The source is a male donor with ankylosing spondylitis or in good health (not recorded which).

This clonotype was seen repeatedly, ten times or more. V gene TRBV9 combines with J gene TRBJ2-2, with 8 bases lining up with TRBD2. Per germline, CDR1 SGDLS and CDR2 YYNGEE. The CDR3 is made up of 17 amino acids. The trim removed 4 bases at V and 6 bases at J, leaving 14 bases unmatched. The DNA for the CDR3 is TGTGCCAGCAGCCCCAGGGCTAGCGGGTTTATAGCCGGGGAGCTGTTTTTT. Translating it yields CASSPRASGFIAGELFF. Complete variable domain (other parts from reference TRBV9 and TRBJ2-2): DSGVTQTPKHLITATGQRVTLRCSPRSGDLSVYWYQQSLDQGLQFLIQYYNGEERAKGNILERFSAQQFPDLHSELNLSSLELGDSALYFCASSPRASGFIAGELFFGEGSRLTVL.

There are many counts of this clonotype. This rearrangement joins TRBV7-9 to TRBJ2-7; D gene ambiguous. The CDR3 loop spans 12 amino acids. Germline loops: CDR1 SEHNR, CDR2 FQNEAQ (reference sequence). V was trimmed by 3 bases and J by 7 bases, leaving 10 bases between them. DNA for the CDR3: TGTGCCAGCAGCTTGCTCGCGGTTGAGCAGTACTTC. This gives the protein CASSLLAVEQYF.

This clonotype has a count of ten or more. The chain couples TRBV12-3 or TRBV12-4 to TRBJ1-1; 7 nucleotides agree with TRBD1. CDR3 length: 15 residues. V lost 5 bases, J lost 2 bases, and 8 bases stayed unmatched. The CDR3 coding sequence is TGTGCCAGCAGTCTGAGGACAGGCAGAAACACTGAAGCTTTCTTT. This codes for CASSLRTGRNTEAFF.

This clonotype was recorded at least ten times. The chain recombines TRBV4-3 with TRBJ2-5, with 13 positions matching TRBD2. The length of the CDR3 is 18 residues. Germline lookup yields CDR1 LGHNA and CDR2 YSLEER. Trimming cost V 0 bases and J 3 bases; bases outside gene matches: 7. The CDR3 sequence is CASSQDFTGLAGEETQYF. CDR3 nucleotides: TGCGCCAGCAGCCAAGATTTCACAGGACTAGCGGGAGAAGAGACCCAGTACTTC.